This TCR beta chain was recovered during a study of technical replicates of blood from several donors (dated by TCRdb to the late 2010s). Library construction relied on the immunoSEQ multiplex PCR assay. TCRdb re-hosts the immuneACCESS table, in-frame sequences only. Its copies lack some clones; in the studies checked, an unresolved V gene accounts for under half of them, and the cause for the rest is not known. The table for this sample lists tens of thousands of clones; approximately 95% of them were counted only once. The top ten clones comprise over 0.2% of the sample. With respect to this clone: The target of this receptor is not known. No base quality information exists; no much larger clone differs at one position.

The CDR3 measures 16 amino acids from cysteine to phenylalanine. Just CDR3 DNA is preserved here, 48 bases in frame from base 1. Here the chain combines TRBV12-2 and TRBJ1-2. TRBV12-2 is shown as a pseudogene. Sequencing was performed on T cells isolated from PBMCs. The clonotype comes from a human donor in good health. The DNA is as follows: TGTGCAAGTCTCATAAAAACCCCGCGTAGCGAAGGTGGCTACACCTTC. Translated, it reads CASLIKTPRSEGGYTF.